The 5 T cell receptor beta chains below were found in one sample sequenced in a study of T cell responses to AZD1222 COVID-19 vaccine. Profiling relied on immunoSEQ multiplex PCR, and the TCRdb table lists in-frame clones only, not all of them. This table holds about 80,000 clones, over 75% found once. Source: peripheral blood, taken 28 days after the second AZD1222 dose. The receptor set was obtained from an adult who received the AZD1222 COVID-19 vaccine.

This chain links TRBV19 with TRBJ2-1; TRBD1 agrees at 7 bases. J gave up 2 bases and V 3 bases, and 4 bases lay outside the gene matches. CDR1 LNHDA and CDR2 SQIVND come from the germline V gene (reference sequence). This CDR3 spans 15 amino acids. DNA of the CDR3: TGTGCCAGTAGTATTTCGGGACAGCCCTACAATGAGCAGTTCTTC. Amino acids: CASSISGQPYNEQFF.

CDR3 bases: TGTGCCAGCACCACCGGGGCCCAGAGCTCCTACAATGAGCAGTTCTTC. Protein: CASTTGAQSSYNEQFF. The rearrangement joins TRBV21-1 to TRBJ2-1. TRBV21-1 is an annotated pseudogene. The CDR3 consists of 16 residues.

Only a few counts were recorded for this clone. The chain combines TRBV6-1 with TRBJ2-1; 10 bases fit TRBD2. The CDR3 sequence is 21 residues long. Germline-derived CDR1 and CDR2 are MNHNS and SASEGT. Trimming cost V 2 bases and J 0 bases; bases outside gene matches: 16. CDR3 nucleotide sequence: TGTGCCAGCAGTGAAACCGGAGGGTGGCTAGCGGGGGCCAACTCCTACAATGAGCAGTTCTTC. The encoded protein is CASSETGGWLAGANSYNEQFF.

The rearrangement joins TRBV5-6 to TRBJ1-1; D unclear. Trimming took 4 bases from V and 8 from J, leaving 12 bases between them. This CDR3 region has 12 residues. Germline V gene lookup returns CDR1 SGHDT and CDR2 YYEEEE. CDR3 in DNA: TGTGCCAGCAGCGCGGACGGTTTAGAAGCTTTCTTT. This sequence encodes CASSADGLEAFF.

This clone has a single count. The chain links TRBV4-1 to TRBJ1-2; tentative D call: TRBD1 (5 bases). This CDR3 region has 14 residues. V lost 6 bases and J 4 bases, leaving 15 bases between the germline ends. Germline V gene lookup returns CDR1 MGHRA and CDR2 YSYEKL. The DNA for the CDR3 is TGCGCCAGCAGTCCCGGAACAGGCTCCTATGGCTACACCTTC. It translates to CASSPGTGSYGYTF.